Below, 27 T cell receptor beta chains from the same sample are listed, as sequenced in a study of blood T cell repertoires in COVID-19. Repertoires were generated with immunoSEQ multiplex PCR, while TCRdb's copy carries only in-frame clones and drops some. This sample has about 280,000 clones, with roughly 89% found just once. The sequenced sample was peripheral blood. Receptor source: a woman aged 30 to 39 with COVID-19, enrolled during active disease.

This chain links TRBV7-2 with TRBJ1-2, with D maybe TRBD1 (5 bases). Germline V CDR1 and CDR2: SGHTA, FQGNSA. V gave up 5 bases and J gave up 4 bases, with 17 bases separating them. The CDR3 length is 15 residues. CDR3 protein: CASSPGRERGYGYTF. The CDR3 coding sequence is TGTGCCAGCAGCCCCGGTCGGGAGAGGGGCTATGGCTACACCTTC.

This sequence joins TRBV5-6 and TRBJ1-2; TRBD1 might be the D (6 bases). CDR1 SGHDT and CDR2 YYEEEE come from the germline V gene. V shed 4 bases and J shed 5 bases, with 21 bases lying between them. This CDR3 is built from 16 residues. CDR3 nucleotide sequence: TGTGCCAGCAGCCCGCCTCCGCCCAGGGGCGAATATGGCTACACCTTC. Encoded protein: CASSPPPPRGEYGYTF. The full variable domain, with the rest looked up from reference TRBV5-6 and TRBJ1-2, is DAGVTQSPTHLIKTRGQQVTLRCSPKSGHDTVSWYQQALGQGPQFIFQYYEEEERQRGNFPDRFSGHQFPNYSSELNVNALLLGDSALYLCASSPPPPRGEYGYTFGSGTRLTVV.

The chain recombines TRBV25-1 with TRBJ1-2; perhaps TRBD1 as D (5 bases). V lost 7 bases, J lost 3 bases, and 12 bases lay in between. The CDR3 contains 13 residues. Germline-derived CDR1 and CDR2 are MGHDK and SYGVNS. The chain's CDR3 is CASTSAGDYGYTF. CDR3 DNA: TGTGCCAGCACGTCGGCGGGGGACTATGGCTACACCTTC.

This chain uses TRBV5-6 with TRBJ1-4; D is unclear. Trimming left V 1 base short and J 8 bases short, with 12 bases between. This CDR3 is 14 amino acids long. CDR1 is SGHDT, CDR2 YYEEEE, per germline. The CDR3 region has the DNA TGTGCCAGCAGCTTGTTTGGATCAGGAGAAAAACTGTTTTTT. Amino acid sequence: CASSLFGSGEKLFF.

This chain connects TRBV28 to TRBJ1-1, with 10 positions matching TRBD1. The CDR3 loop spans 15 amino acids. Germline assignment: CDR1 MDHEN and CDR2 SYDVKM. Trimming took 4 bases from V and 7 from J; bases not matched to a gene: 9. The CDR3 region has the DNA TGTGCCAGCAGTTCCCCCGGGACAGGGGTTAGTGAAGCTTTCTTT. Translated: CASSSPGTGVSEAFF.

The chain links TRBV27 to TRBJ2-1; TRBD2 agrees at 8 bases. There are 16 residues in the CDR3. CDR1 is MNHEY and CDR2 is SMNVEV in the germline V gene (reference sequence). V was clipped by 0 bases and J by 8 bases; unmatched bases: 9. The CDR3 bases are TGTGCCAGCAGTTTATCCATGGGACTAGTAAGCTATGAGCAGTTCTTC. It encodes CASSLSMGLVSYEQFF.

The chain carries TRBV6-5 and TRBJ2-7, with D maybe TRBD2 (5 bases). The CDR3 contains 13 residues. V lost 7 bases and J lost 4, with 14 bases in between. Germline lookup yields CDR1 MNHEY and CDR2 SVGAGI. The CDR3: CASTRTVEYEQYF. The CDR3 DNA is TGTGCCAGCACTCGGACTGTTGAGTACGAGCAGTACTTC.

The CDR3 is CASSYRGTWNEQFF. The CDR3, as DNA: TGTGCCAGCAGTTATAGGGGAACTTGGAATGAGCAGTTCTTC. J is TRBJ2-1 and V is TRBV28, with D possibly being TRBD1 (5 bases). The ends were cut back, 4 bases at V and 7 bases at J, with 14 bases in the middle. CDR3 length: 14 amino acids. The germline gives CDR1 MDHEN, CDR2 SYDVKM. The complete variable domain, with remaining parts taken from reference TRBV28 and TRBJ2-1, reads DVKVTQSSRYLVKRTGEKVFLECVQDMDHENMFWYRQDPGLGLRLIYFSYDVKMKEKGDIPEGYSVSREKKERFSLILESASTNQTSMYLCASSYRGTWNEQFFGPGTRLTVL.

The V gene is TRBV9, the J gene TRBJ2-1; 10 bases line up with TRBD2. Trimming at V came to 3 bases and at J to 7 bases, leaving 4 bases not matched to a gene. CDR1 is SGDLS and CDR2 is YYNGEE in the germline V gene. The CDR3 consists of 14 residues. CDR3 sequence reads: CASSGTTSGNEQFF. The CDR3 DNA sequence: TGTGCCAGCAGCGGAACGACTAGCGGGAATGAGCAGTTCTTC.

The chain joins TRBV6-2 or TRBV6-3 to TRBJ2-1; 9 bases match TRBD1. After removal of 5 bases from V and 12 bases from J, the junction contained 8 bases not matched to a gene. This CDR3 region has 13 residues. CDR1 and CDR2 (germline): MNHEY, SVGEGT. This CDR3 is CASSARDRDGQFF. Written as DNA, the CDR3 is TGTGCCAGCAGTGCGCGGGACAGGGACGGGCAGTTCTTC.

The chain employs TRBV5-4 and TRBJ2-3; the match to TRBD1 covers 8 bases. CDR1 and CDR2 (germline): SGHNT, YYREEE (reference sequence). Unmatched junction bases numbered 14, after V lost 6 bases and J lost 2 bases. This CDR3 spans 17 amino acids. CDR3 region: CASTSRIRTGYTDTQYF. The CDR3 coding sequence is TGTGCCAGCACCTCCCGGATAAGGACAGGGTACACAGATACGCAGTATTTT.

The rearrangement uses TRBV19 and TRBJ2-1; 9 bases are shared with TRBD2. CDR1 is LNHDA and CDR2 is SQIVND in the germline V gene (reference sequence). CDR3 length: 14 amino acids. V gave up 7 bases and J gave up 5 bases; unmatched junction bases: 6. CDR3 in amino acids: CASTGLAFDNEQFF. Written as DNA, the CDR3 is TGTGCCAGTACCGGACTAGCGTTCGACAATGAGCAGTTCTTC. Full variable domain (outside the CDR3, taken from reference TRBV19 and TRBJ2-1): DGGITQSPKYLFRKEGQNVTLSCEQNLNHDAMYWYRQDPGQGLRLIYYSQIVNDFQKGDIAEGYSVSREKKESFPLTVTSAQKNPTAFYLCASTGLAFDNEQFFGPGTRLTVL.

Regarding this clone: Compared with germline, one end of the junction differs, possibly owing to a read error. The V call is TRBV29-1, the J call TRBJ2-1, with a tentative D call TRBD1 (5 bases). Germline V lookup: CDR1 SQVTM, CDR2 ANQGSEA. The length of the CDR3 is 11 residues. The CDR3 loop reads CSVTDSDRSLF. The DNA of the CDR3 is TGCAGCGTTACAGACAGCGATCGAAGTCTCTTC.

This clone was seen a single time. V usage is TRBV18 and J usage is TRBJ1-4; no firm D call. Germline loops: CDR1 KGHSH, CDR2 LQKENI. The CDR3 is made up of 17 amino acids. Deletions cut 1 base from V and 0 bases from J, with 12 bases between. CDR3 protein: CASSPLNSYTTNEKLFF. The CDR3 coding sequence is TGTGCCAGCTCACCACTGAACAGCTACACAACTAATGAAAAACTGTTTTTT.

This chain links TRBV10-2 with TRBJ2-5; D might be TRBD2 (7 bases). Per germline, CDR1 WSHSY and CDR2 SAAADI. Trimming removed 8 bases from V and 8 bases from J, with 15 bases in between. This CDR3 spans 12 amino acids. The CDR3 loop reads CASGGRGQTQYF. The CDR3 region has the DNA TGCGCCAGCGGGGGGCGGGGGCAAACCCAGTACTTC.

The rearrangement links TRBV5-1 to TRBJ1-4, with D maybe TRBD1 (5 bases). V was clipped by 4 bases and J by 8 bases, with 12 bases between them. The CDR3 spans 13 residues. Germline values: CDR1 SGHRS, CDR2 YFSETQ. The CDR3 spells CASSARSGEKLFF. The DNA of the CDR3 is TGCGCCAGCAGCGCCAGGTCAGGGGAAAAACTGTTTTTT.

The rearrangement uses TRBV27 and TRBJ2-1; D is unclear. Looked up from germline, CDR1 is MNHEY and CDR2 is SMNVEV (reference sequence). V was cut by 7 bases and J by 7 bases, with 8 bases left in between. The CDR3 length is 11 residues. CDR3: CASISGNEQFF. CDR3 DNA: TGTGCCAGCATCTCGGGTAATGAGCAGTTCTTC.

The chain carries TRBV27 and TRBJ2-7, with D perhaps TRBD2 (5 bases). The CDR3 length is 13 residues. The ends were cut back, 8 bases at V and 2 bases at J, with 13 bases in the middle. The germline gives CDR1 MNHEY, CDR2 SMNVEV (reference sequence). The CDR3: CASHGHGAYEQYF. The CDR3 nucleotides are TGTGCCAGCCACGGGCACGGGGCCTACGAGCAGTACTTC.

This clone was detected only a few times. J is TRBJ1-1 and V is TRBV4-1, with TRBD1 identical over 8 bases. The CDR3 has 15 residues. Germline-derived CDR1 and CDR2 are MGHRA and YSYEKL. The ends lost 5 bases at V and 6 bases at J; junction bases unmatched: 11. In nucleotides, the CDR3 is TGCGCCAGCAGCTCCTACCCCAGGGGGCAGGCTGAAGCTTTCTTT. Encoded protein: CASSSYPRGQAEAFF.

The chain uses TRBV6-5 and TRBJ1-5; no firm D call. The CDR3 sequence is 14 residues long. Between the trimmed V and J ends, which lost 4 bases and 9 bases, there was a span of 16 bases. Germline CDR1 is MNHEY and CDR2 is SVGAGI. CDR3 in amino acids: CASSWSGEGVPQHF. In nucleotides, the CDR3 is TGTGCCAGCAGTTGGTCCGGAGAAGGTGTGCCCCAGCATTTT.

The chain links TRBV11-2 to TRBJ2-7; no clear D gene. CDR3 length: 16 residues. Germline V CDR1 and CDR2: SGHAT, FQNNGV. V lost 1 base and J 2 bases, leaving 15 bases between the germline ends. In DNA form, the CDR3 reads TGTGCCAGCAGCTTAGTATTAGGAGTTCAAACCTACGAGCAGTACTTC. Its protein is CASSLVLGVQTYEQYF.

J is TRBJ2-3 and V is TRBV9, with 7 bases fitting TRBD2. Looked up from germline, CDR1 is SGDLS and CDR2 is YYNGEE. V shed 0 bases and J 3 bases; nucleotides not matched to a gene: 4. This CDR3 contains 15 residues. This chain's CDR3 is CASSVGQRGTDTQYF. CDR3 bases: TGTGCCAGCAGCGTAGGTCAGCGGGGTACAGATACGCAGTATTTT.

CDR3: CSVEQGETYEQYF. The CDR3 DNA reads as TGCAGCGTTGAACAGGGGGAAACCTACGAGCAGTACTTC. This chain connects TRBV29-1 to TRBJ2-7, with 7 bases matching TRBD1. Looked up from germline, CDR1 is SQVTM and CDR2 is ANQGSEA. CDR3 length: 13 amino acids. Trimming cost V 2 bases and J 2 bases; bases outside gene matches: 3.

The chain links TRBV19 to TRBJ1-5; possible D gene TRBD1, 6 bases. Trimming took off 7 bases at V and 2 bases at J, with 15 bases between the two ends. The CDR3 extends over 15 amino acids. CDR1 LNHDA and CDR2 SQIVND come from the germline V gene (reference sequence). The CDR3 loop reads CASKMTGTGNQPQHF. The CDR3 DNA reads TGTGCCAGTAAAATGACAGGAACCGGCAATCAGCCCCAGCATTTT.

The rearrangement uses TRBV13 and TRBJ2-7; TRBD1 might be the D (6 bases). The length of the CDR3 is 14 residues. The germline CDR1 and CDR2 sequences are PRHDT and FYEKMQ (reference sequence). The ends were cut back, 5 bases at V and 5 bases at J, with 16 bases in the middle. The chain's CDR3 is CASSPGVSGDEQYF. In DNA, the CDR3 is TGTGCCAGCAGCCCAGGGGTCTCAGGTGACGAGCAGTACTTC.

The table lists this clone with a count of one. V and J are TRBV7-9 and TRBJ2-7; 10 bases are shared with TRBD1. CDR3 length: 15 residues. CDR1 is SEHNR, CDR2 FQNEAQ, per germline (reference sequence). Unmatched junction bases numbered 10, after V lost 3 bases and J lost 8 bases. CDR3 nucleotide sequence: TGTGCCAGCAGCTTGGGACAGGGGCTTGAAGTAAAGCAGTACTTC. Protein product: CASSLGQGLEVKQYF.

This sequence joins TRBV5-1 and TRBJ2-2; D is perhaps TRBD1 (5 bases). The CDR3 has 17 amino acids. Deletions cut 5 bases from V and 7 bases from J, with 24 bases between. Looked up from germline, CDR1 is SGHRS and CDR2 is YFSETQ. The CDR3 loop is CASSFSRRQGAGGELFF. The CDR3 nucleotides are TGCGCCAGCAGTTTCTCCCGGCGTCAGGGTGCAGGCGGGGAGCTGTTTTTT.